This record covers a single T cell receptor beta chain. Many counts were recorded for this clonotype. No cognate antigen has been identified for it. No qualities accompany the bases; no much larger clone lies one base away. The CDR3, cysteine through phenylalanine, is 14 amino acids long. Solely the CDR3 DNA is kept, with 42 bases framed from the first base. The V end gives up 6 bases and the J end 8 bases, leaving 10 bases in the junction not matched to a gene. The germline V gene (reference sequence) gives CDR1 as MNHEY and CDR2 as SMNVEV. The time point label corresponds to: persistent/refractory GD, antithyroid drugs over 5 years with positive TRAb. For both TCR sequencing and RNA sequencing, RNA was extracted from PBMCs using TRIzol. The diagnosis of Graves' disease was made according to American Thyroid Association guidelines. Patients were recruited from an endocrinology department in Xi'an, China. From each patient, about 9 milliliters of peripheral blood was collected into an EDTA anticoagulant tube. Ficoll Paque Plus density gradient separation was used to isolate PBMCs, and no further T cell sorting was done. RNA quality was checked with an Agilent 2100 Bioanalyzer and agarose gel, and concentration with a NanoDrop 2000.

This entry comes from a study of regulatory T cells in long-lasting Graves disease listed by TCRdb under 2021. Context from the whole study: Persistent Graves' disease was defined as persistently positive TSH receptor autoantibodies together with antithyroid drug treatment for over 5 years. Peripheral blood TCR sequencing and RNA sequencing compared persistent Graves' disease patients with newly diagnosed Graves' disease patients. The study was conducted in China and was registered as a clinical trial. A total of around 33 samples were covered by TCR sequencing, comprising around 13 persistent and around 20 newly diagnosed Graves' disease patients. On average, persistent Graves' disease patients in the clinical cohort had been on antithyroid drugs for approximately ten years. Paper-wide results and their limitations: Preferential use of TRBV28, TRBJ1-2 and TRBJ2-5 was observed in persistent disease, whereas TRBV20-1 and TRBJ2-1 were favored in newly diagnosed disease. A larger number of public clonotypes was shared among persistent patients (fewer than 3,000) than among newly diagnosed patients (about 990). Peripheral blood alone was examined, since thyroid tissue, which constituted the primary lesion, could not be accessed. Sequencing and analysis were limited to the TCR beta chain. The authors noted that the small sample size was a limitation that may lower accuracy. Lower TCR Shannon entropy and fewer highly expanded clones were observed in persistent Graves' disease patients than in newly diagnosed patients, which suggested clonal expansion.

Libraries were made using multiplex PCR. Sequencing was performed on an Illumina HiSeq 4000. iRepertoire HTBI primers and Arm-PCR amplification of CDR3 regions were used to construct TCR beta libraries. Before sequencing, the PCR products underwent gel purification. In the paper's pipeline: Across samples, about 63 TRBV and 15 or so TRBJ segments were identified and used for gene usage analysis of CDR3 amino acid clonotypes. COPE and FqMerger were used to merge filtered high-quality paired reads into contigs. BLAST was used to align contigs to IMGT TRBV, TRBD and TRBJ reference genes, and CDR3 was defined according to IMGT. Any clonotype with a frequency above 0.1% was classified as a highly expanded clone. Repertoire diversity was measured by Shannon entropy, and V-J evenness by the Gini coefficient. Clonotypes shared by more than one individual were considered public. TCRdb took the public reads, trimmed them with fastp at Q25, ran MiXCR for clone calling and kept in-frame beta chains. Each entry merges the rows of one CDR3 protein and shows their most common DNA and genes. The V and J calls, along with clone size, are taken from TCRdb and not from the paper's own processing. This sample lists about 340,000 distinct CDR3 sequences; about 20% were detected once. The top ten clonotypes cover around 30% of the sample.

The TCR was taken from a female donor with Graves disease. The sequenced sample was peripheral blood mononuclear cells (PBMCs), obtained when the disease was refractory, from a patient treated with antithyroid drugs. The chain joins TRBV27 to TRBJ1-2; 9 central nucleotides agree with TRBD1. The CDR3 protein sequence reads: CASSLDRGREGYTF. The nucleotides read TGTGCCAGCAGCTTGGACAGGGGACGCGAAGGCTACACCTTC.